The clone carrying this TCR beta chain has just a few counts. It was with a sample-barcoded 5' primer and a J-beta primer mix that a second PCR of roughly 6 to 11 cycles was run. TCRdb ran MiXCR on the 5' RACE reads and lists one entry per CDR3 protein. This sample has hundreds of thousands of distinct CDR3 sequences, with around half found just once. This specimen comes from a study of blood T cells in healthy people across ages. This sequence originates from a woman in her fifties or sixties in good health. The sample comprised blood.

The CDR3 spells CASSVNFRDRGRNEQYF. The CDR3 bases are TGCGCCAGCAGCGTGAATTTCCGGGACAGGGGGCGGAACGAGCAGTACTTC. The chain uses TRBV5-1 and TRBJ2-7, with TRBD1 identical over 12 bases. This CDR3 has 17 residues. Germline-derived CDR1 and CDR2 are SGHRS and YFSETQ. V gave up 4 bases and J gave up 5 bases; unmatched junction bases: 13.